Described below is a single T cell receptor (beta chain) sequence and its context. The data were taken from a study of blood T cell repertoires in COVID-19. Overall study: COVID-19 samples from acute and convalescent phases originated in the United States, Italy and Spain. The analysed material was cDNA or gDNA that came from T cells, B-cell-depleted T cells, or PBMCs.

As handled by the study authors: By means of reference gene primer amplification, nucleated cell counts were estimated. Method: immunoSEQ multiplex PCR; TCRdb's copy keeps in-frame clones and lacks some. V, J and clone size are taken as reported in that table, and D and trimming were inferred from the DNA itself. Among roughly 140,000 clones listed, 90% were seen once. Input material: peripheral blood. The receptor was derived from a woman aged 80 or over with acute or convalescent COVID-19.

The CDR3 DNA reads TGTGCCAGCAGCCAAGATCTTTTTCAGCCCCAGCATTTT. Protein: CASSQDLFQPQHF. The V call is TRBV14, the J call TRBJ1-5; no reliable D call. Per the germline V gene, CDR1 is SGHDN and CDR2 is FVKESK. The CDR3 totals 13 residues. V lost 0 bases, J lost 6 bases, and 6 bases lay in between.